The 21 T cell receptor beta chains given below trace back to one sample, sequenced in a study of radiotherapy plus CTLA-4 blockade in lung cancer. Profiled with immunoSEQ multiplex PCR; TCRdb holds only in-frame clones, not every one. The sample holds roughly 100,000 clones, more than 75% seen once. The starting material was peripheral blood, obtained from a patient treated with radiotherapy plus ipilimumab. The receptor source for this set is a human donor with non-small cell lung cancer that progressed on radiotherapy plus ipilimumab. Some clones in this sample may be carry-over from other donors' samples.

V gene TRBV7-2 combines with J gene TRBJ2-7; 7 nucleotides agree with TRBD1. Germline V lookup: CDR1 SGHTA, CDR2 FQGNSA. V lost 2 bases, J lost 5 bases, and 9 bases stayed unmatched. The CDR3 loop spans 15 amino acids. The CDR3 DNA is TGTGCCAGCAGCTTAACTCTAGGGGGCTGGAACGAGCAGTACTTC. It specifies CASSLTLGGWNEQYF.

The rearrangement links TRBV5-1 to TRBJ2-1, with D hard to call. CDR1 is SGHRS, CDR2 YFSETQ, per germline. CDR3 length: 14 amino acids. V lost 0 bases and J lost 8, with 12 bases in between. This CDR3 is CASSLGAGSYEQFF. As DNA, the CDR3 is TGCGCCAGCAGCTTGGGGGCAGGTTCATATGAGCAGTTCTTC.

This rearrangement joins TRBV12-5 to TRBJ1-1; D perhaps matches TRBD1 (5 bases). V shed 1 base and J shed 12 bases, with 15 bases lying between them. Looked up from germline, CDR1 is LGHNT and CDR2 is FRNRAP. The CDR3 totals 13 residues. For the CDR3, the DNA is TGTGCTAGTGGTTTGGATACCGGGACGCGAACTTTCTTT. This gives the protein CASGLDTGTRTFF.

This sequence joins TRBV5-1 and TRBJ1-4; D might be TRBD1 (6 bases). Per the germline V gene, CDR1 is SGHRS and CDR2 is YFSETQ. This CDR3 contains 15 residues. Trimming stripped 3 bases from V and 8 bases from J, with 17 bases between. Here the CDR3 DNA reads TGCGCCAGCAGCTCCGTTGGGGGGCTTTGGGAAAAACTGTTTTTT. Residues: CASSSVGGLWEKLFF.

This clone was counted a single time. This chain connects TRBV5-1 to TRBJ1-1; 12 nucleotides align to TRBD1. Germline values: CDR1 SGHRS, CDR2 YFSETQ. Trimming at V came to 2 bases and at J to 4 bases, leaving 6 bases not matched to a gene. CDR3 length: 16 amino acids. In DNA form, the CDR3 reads TGCGCCAGCAGCTTCTGGGACAGGGGGCGGGTCACTGAAGCTTTCTTT. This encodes CASSFWDRGRVTEAFF.

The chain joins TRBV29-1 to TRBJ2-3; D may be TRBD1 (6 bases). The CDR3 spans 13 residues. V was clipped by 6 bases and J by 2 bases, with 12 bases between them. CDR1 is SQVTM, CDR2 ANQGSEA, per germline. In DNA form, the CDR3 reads TGCAGCGTGAATCAGGGGTTCACAGATACGCAGTATTTT. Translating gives CSVNQGFTDTQYF.

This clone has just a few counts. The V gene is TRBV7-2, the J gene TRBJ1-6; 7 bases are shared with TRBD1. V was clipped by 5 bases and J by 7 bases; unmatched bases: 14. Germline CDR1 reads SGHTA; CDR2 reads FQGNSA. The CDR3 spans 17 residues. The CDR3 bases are TGTGCCAGCAGCCCAGGGTTGCACAGGGGTTGGAATTCACCCCTCCACTTT. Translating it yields CASSPGLHRGWNSPLHF.

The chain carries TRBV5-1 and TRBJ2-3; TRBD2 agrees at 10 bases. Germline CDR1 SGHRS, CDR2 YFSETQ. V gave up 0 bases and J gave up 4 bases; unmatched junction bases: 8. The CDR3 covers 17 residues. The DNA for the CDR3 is TGCGCCAGCAGCTTGGCCATCAGCGGGGGGGCTTCAGATACGCAGTATTTT. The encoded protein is CASSLAISGGASDTQYF.

In DNA form, the CDR3 reads TGTGCCAGCAGCTCATCAAGAATAGCGGGGGGGCTGATCAATGAGCAGTTCTTC. Protein product: CASSSSRIAGGLINEQFF. This sequence joins TRBV7-9 and TRBJ2-1; TRBD2 matches at 11 bases. Germline CDR1 is SEHNR and CDR2 is FQNEAQ (reference sequence). With V trimmed by 4 bases and J by 6 bases, 14 bases remained unmatched. This CDR3 has 18 amino acids.

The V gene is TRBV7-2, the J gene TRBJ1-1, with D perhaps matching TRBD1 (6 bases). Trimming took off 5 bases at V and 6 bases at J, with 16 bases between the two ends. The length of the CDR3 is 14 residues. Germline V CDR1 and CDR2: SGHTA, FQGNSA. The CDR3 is CASSPLGQPPEAFF. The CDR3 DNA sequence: TGTGCCAGCAGCCCCCTCGGACAGCCCCCTGAAGCTTTCTTT.

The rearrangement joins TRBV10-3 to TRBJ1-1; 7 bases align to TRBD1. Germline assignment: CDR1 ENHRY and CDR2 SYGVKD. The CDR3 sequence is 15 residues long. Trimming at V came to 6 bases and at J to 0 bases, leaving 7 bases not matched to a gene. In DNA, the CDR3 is TGTGCCATCAGCGATGGACAGGCCCTGAACACTGAAGCTTTCTTT. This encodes CAISDGQALNTEAFF.

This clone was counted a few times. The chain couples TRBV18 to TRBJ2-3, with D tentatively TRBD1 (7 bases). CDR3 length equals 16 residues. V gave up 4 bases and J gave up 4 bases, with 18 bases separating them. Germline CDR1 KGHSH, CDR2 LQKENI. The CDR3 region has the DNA TGTGCCAGCTCACAGAACTATGGAGGGGGCTCAGATACGCAGTATTTT. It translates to CASSQNYGGGSDTQYF. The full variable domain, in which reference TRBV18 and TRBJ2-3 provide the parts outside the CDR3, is NAGVMQNPRHLVRRRGQEARLRCSPMKGHSHVYWYRQLPEEGLKFMVYLQKENIIDESGMPKERFSAEFPKEGPSILRIQQVVRGDSAAYFCASSQNYGGGSDTQYFGPGTRLTVL.

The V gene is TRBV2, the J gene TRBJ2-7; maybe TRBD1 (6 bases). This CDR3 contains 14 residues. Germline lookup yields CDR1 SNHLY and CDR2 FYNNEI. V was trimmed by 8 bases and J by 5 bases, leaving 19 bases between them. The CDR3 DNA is TGTGCCAGCGACGGGGTTGGTACAGGGCACGAGCAGTACTTC. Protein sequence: CASDGVGTGHEQYF.

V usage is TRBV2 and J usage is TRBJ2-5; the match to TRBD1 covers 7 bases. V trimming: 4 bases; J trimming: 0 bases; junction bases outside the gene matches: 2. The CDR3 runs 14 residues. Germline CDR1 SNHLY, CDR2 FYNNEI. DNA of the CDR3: TGTGCCAGCAGTGCGACAGGGTACCAAGAGACCCAGTACTTC. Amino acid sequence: CASSATGYQETQYF.

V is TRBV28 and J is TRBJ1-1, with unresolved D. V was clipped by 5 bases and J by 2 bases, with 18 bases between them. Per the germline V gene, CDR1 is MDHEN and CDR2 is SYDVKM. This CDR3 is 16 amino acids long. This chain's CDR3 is CASSPQGRGGNTEAFF. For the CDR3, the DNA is TGTGCCAGCAGTCCTCAAGGACGGGGTGGAAACACTGAAGCTTTCTTT.

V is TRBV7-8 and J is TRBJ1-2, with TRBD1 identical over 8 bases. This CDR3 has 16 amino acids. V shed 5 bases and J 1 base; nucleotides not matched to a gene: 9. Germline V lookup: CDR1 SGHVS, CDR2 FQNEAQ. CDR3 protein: CASSRDRGWDNYGYTF. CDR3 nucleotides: TGTGCCAGCAGCCGTGACAGGGGATGGGATAACTATGGCTACACCTTC.

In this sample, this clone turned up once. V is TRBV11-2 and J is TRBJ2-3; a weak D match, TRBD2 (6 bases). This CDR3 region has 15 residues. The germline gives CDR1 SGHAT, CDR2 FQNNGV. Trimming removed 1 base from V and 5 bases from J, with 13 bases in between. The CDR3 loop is CASSLVGGTQDTQYF. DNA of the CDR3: TGTGCCAGCAGCTTAGTGGGGGGTACTCAAGATACGCAGTATTTT. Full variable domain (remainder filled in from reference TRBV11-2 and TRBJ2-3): EAGVAQSPRYKIIEKRQSVAFWCNPISGHATLYWYQQILGQGPKLLIQFQNNGVVDDSQLPKDRFSAERLKGVDSTLKIQPAKLEDSAVYLCASSLVGGTQDTQYFGPGTRLTVL.

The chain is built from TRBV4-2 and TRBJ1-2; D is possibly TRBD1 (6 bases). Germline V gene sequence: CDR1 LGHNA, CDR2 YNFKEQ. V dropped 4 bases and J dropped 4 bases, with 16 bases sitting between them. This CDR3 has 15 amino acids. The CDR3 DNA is TGTGCCAGCAGCCTAAGGGACACCGAGGCCTATGGCTACACCTTC. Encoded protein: CASSLRDTEAYGYTF.

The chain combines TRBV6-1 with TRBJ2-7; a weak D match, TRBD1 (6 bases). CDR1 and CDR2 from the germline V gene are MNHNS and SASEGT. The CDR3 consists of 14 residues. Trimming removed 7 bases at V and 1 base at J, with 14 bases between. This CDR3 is CASTPGHLSYEQYF. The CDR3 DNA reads TGTGCCAGCACCCCGGGACACCTTTCCTACGAGCAGTACTTC.

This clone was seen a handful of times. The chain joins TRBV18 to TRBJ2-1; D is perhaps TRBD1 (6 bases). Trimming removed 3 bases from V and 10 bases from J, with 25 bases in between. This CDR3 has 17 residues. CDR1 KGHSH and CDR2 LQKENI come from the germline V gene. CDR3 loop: CASSPVSGWGRYSEQFF. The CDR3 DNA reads TGTGCCAGCTCACCGGTCTCGGGCTGGGGGCGGTATTCCGAGCAGTTCTTC.

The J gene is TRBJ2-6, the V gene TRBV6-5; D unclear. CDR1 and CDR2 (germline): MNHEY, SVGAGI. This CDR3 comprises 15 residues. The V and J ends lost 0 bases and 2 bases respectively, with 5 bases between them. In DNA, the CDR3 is TGTGCCAGCAGTTACTCTGGTCCTGGGGCCAACGTCCTGACTTTC. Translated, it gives CASSYSGPGANVLTF.